Listed below are T cell receptor beta chains from one sample, sequenced in a study of blood T cell repertoires in COVID-19. The repertoire was sequenced with immunoSEQ multiplex PCR; TCRdb's copy has only in-frame clones and lacks some. The table records some 20,000 clones, approximately 86% of them present only once. The sequenced sample was peripheral blood. The receptors derive from a human donor in a cohort sampled during active COVID-19. Each CDR3 is given with its conserved first and last residue. The D gene is left open where the match is weak. The size of a clone is reported for some rows only, either as once, few or many, or as a class for expanded clones.

J,D,size,V,DNA,CDR3
TRBJ2-1,NA,NA,TRBV7-9,TGTGCCAGCAGCTCCCCGTCCGGGGGGCAGTTCTTC,CASSSPSGGQFF
TRBJ2-7,TRBD2,NA,TRBV11-2,TGTGCCAGCAGCTTGAAAGCGGGAGGAACCTACGAGCAGTACTTC,CASSLKAGGTYEQYF
TRBJ2-3,NA,once,TRBV18,TGTGCCAGCTCACTACAGGGTAGCACAGATACGCAGTATTTT,CASSLQGSTDTQYF
TRBJ1-5,NA,NA,TRBV5-5,TGTGCCAGCAGCAGGGACTCCAATCAGCCCCAGCATTTT,CASSRDSNQPQHF
TRBJ1-4,TRBD1,NA,TRBV9,TGTGCCAGCAGCGTAGGACTTGTGACAGGGGAAGGTGAAAAACTGTTTTTT,CASSVGLVTGEGEKLFF
TRBJ2-1,NA,NA,TRBV28,TGTGCCAGCAGTTTATTTACAGAGCAGTTCTTC,CASSLFTEQFF
TRBJ2-1,TRBD1,NA,TRBV7-9,TGTGCCAGCAGCTTAACGGGACAGGGTCCTAGCTCCTACAATGAGCAGTTCTTC,CASSLTGQGPSSYNEQFF
TRBJ2-5,NA,NA,TRBV18,TGTGCCAGCTCACCAGTTACTTGGACTCAAGAGACCCAGTACTTC,CASSPVTWTQETQYF
TRBJ2-1,TRBD2,NA,TRBV6-5,TGTGCCAGCGCCACTAGCGGGGGCTACAATGAGCAGTTCTTC,CASATSGGYNEQFF
TRBJ2-7,TRBD1,NA,TRBV18,TGTGCCAGCTCACCAAGGACAGGGCCCACTGGCTACGAGCAGTACTTC,CASSPRTGPTGYEQYF
TRBJ1-2,NA,once,TRBV3-1/TRBV3-2,TGTGCCAGCAGTCCACAGGGAAACTATGGCTACACCTTC,CASSPQGNYGYTF
TRBJ1-6,NA,NA,TRBV6-5,TGTGCCAGCACTCAGGAGGGGGGGAGTTCACCCCTCCACTTT,CASTQEGGSSPLHF